These T cell receptor beta chains were read from a single sample in a study of CD8+CD57+ T cells in acquired aplastic anemia. MiXCR, applied by TCRdb to the reads, yields one record per CDR3 protein. The table includes some 170,000 distinct CDR3 sequences, roughly 43% detected once. The sample comprised sorted CD4+, CD8+, or CD8+CD57+ T cells (not recorded which) from PBMCs. The receptors derive from a human donor with aplastic anemia. The CDR3 runs from the conserved cysteine through the conserved F or W. A D gene is named only where the DNA matches it firmly. Clone size is shown for a subset of rows, as once, few, many or a class of expanded clone.

v_call: TRBV19
clone_size: many
d_call: -
j_call: TRBJ1-2
cdr3_aa: CASSIEARAYGYTF
cdr3_nt: TGTGCCAGTAGTATAGAAGCCAGGGCCTATGGCTACACCTTC

v_call: TRBV19
clone_size: many
d_call: TRBD2
j_call: TRBJ2-3
cdr3_aa: CASRVSGGYADTQYF
cdr3_nt: TGTGCCAGTAGAGTCAGCGGGGGGTACGCAGATACGCAGTATTTT

v_call: TRBV2
clone_size: few
d_call: TRBD2
j_call: TRBJ2-3
cdr3_aa: CASSPGGRNTDTQYF
cdr3_nt: TGTGCCAGCAGTCCGGGCGGGAGAAACACAGATACGCAGTATTTT

v_call: TRBV12-3/TRBV12-4
clone_size: few
d_call: -
j_call: TRBJ1-3
cdr3_aa: CASSWGGVGGNTIYF
cdr3_nt: TGTGCCAGCAGTTGGGGGGGCGTGGGAGGAAACACCATATATTTT

v_call: TRBV10-2
clone_size: -
d_call: -
j_call: TRBJ2-7
cdr3_aa: CATRTVYEQYF
cdr3_nt: TGCGCCACTAGGACAGTCTACGAGCAGTACTTC

v_call: TRBV19
clone_size: many
d_call: -
j_call: TRBJ1-4
cdr3_aa: CASSIARSWGTTTNEKLFF
cdr3_nt: TGTGCCAGTAGTATAGCCCGGAGCTGGGGTACAACAACTAATGAAAAACTGTTTTTT

v_call: TRBV5-4
clone_size: -
d_call: TRBD1
j_call: TRBJ2-7
cdr3_aa: CASSLRTGDPYEQYF
cdr3_nt: TGTGCCAGCAGCTTGAGGACAGGGGATCCCTACGAGCAGTACTTC

v_call: TRBV19
clone_size: -
d_call: TRBD1
j_call: TRBJ2-7
cdr3_aa: CASSEGAYEQYF
cdr3_nt: TGTGCCAGTAGTGAGGGGGCTTACGAGCAGTACTTC

v_call: TRBV20-1
clone_size: once
d_call: TRBD1
j_call: TRBJ1-6
cdr3_aa: CSASNLGGQGVNSPLHF
cdr3_nt: TGCAGTGCTAGTAATCTGGGGGGGCAGGGGGTTAATTCACCCCTCCACTTT

v_call: TRBV5-5
clone_size: -
d_call: TRBD1
j_call: TRBJ2-6
cdr3_aa: CASRAGTGGGANVLTF
cdr3_nt: TGTGCCAGCAGGGCCGGGACAGGGGGTGGGGCCAACGTCCTGACTTTC

v_call: TRBV2
clone_size: once
d_call: -
j_call: TRBJ2-2
cdr3_aa: CASSAIGDTTGELFF
cdr3_nt: TGTGCCAGCAGCGCGATCGGGGATACCACCGGGGAGCTGTTTTTT

v_call: TRBV20-1
clone_size: -
d_call: -
j_call: TRBJ1-6
cdr3_aa: CSARGQGHNSPLHF
cdr3_nt: TGCAGTGCTAGAGGGCAGGGGCACAATTCACCCCTCCACTTT

v_call: TRBV5-1
clone_size: many
d_call: -
j_call: TRBJ2-7
cdr3_aa: CASSLGQRDEQYF
cdr3_nt: TGCGCCAGCAGCTTAGGACAGAGAGACGAGCAGTACTTC

v_call: TRBV11-2
clone_size: -
d_call: -
j_call: TRBJ2-3
cdr3_aa: CASSTGRPPRGTDTQYF
cdr3_nt: TGTGCCAGCAGCACTGGGCGGCCACCGAGGGGCACAGATACGCAGTATTTT

v_call: TRBV10-3
clone_size: -
d_call: -
j_call: TRBJ2-7
cdr3_aa: CAISGTRQTSSYEQYF
cdr3_nt: TGTGCCATCAGTGGGACCCGTCAAACTAGCTCCTACGAGCAGTACTTC